This T cell receptor (beta chain) was sequenced during a study of CDR3 diversity in severe acne (dated by TCRdb to about 2019). Library method: PCR. The data were produced on an Illumina HiSeq 2000. TCRdb applied fastp at Q25 and MiXCR to the public reads, then kept only in-frame beta chains. Entries are consolidated by CDR3 protein sequence, retaining the most common genes and DNA. The table for this sample lists approximately 90,000 distinct CDR3 sequences; about 53% of them were counted only once. Jointly, the top ten make up roughly 12% of the sample. About this clonotype: There is no known antigen for this receptor. No base qualities exist here, and no much larger clone lies one base off it.

Taken from the germline V gene (reference sequence), the CDR1 and CDR2 loops are MNHEY and SMNVEV. From V the trimming removes 5 bases and from J it removes 4 bases, while the gene matches leave 16 bases of the junction unaccounted for. Taken from cysteine to phenylalanine, the CDR3 has 17 residues. Left in the record is the CDR3 DNA by itself, 51 bases read in frame from the first base. Sequences were obtained from blood. This receptor was identified in a male donor with severe acne vulgaris. The rearrangement combines TRBV27 with TRBJ2-5; 7 nucleotides in the junction match TRBD2. This receptor carries the CDR3 CASSGRGLTGEGETQYF. The DNA is TGTGCCAGCAGTGGGCGGGGACTAACGGGAGAGGGAGAGACCCAGTACTTC.